The rows below give T cell receptor beta chains drawn from one sample of a study of blood T cell repertoires in COVID-19. Sequenced by immunoSEQ multiplex PCR; TCRdb stores in-frame clones only, minus some. The repertoire holds roughly 200,000 clones, with roughly 82% as singletons. Sequenced: PBMCs or T cells enriched from blood (not recorded which). These receptors came from a man aged 35-49 years with acute COVID-19. Both conserved end residues are part of each CDR3. D genes are given only for firm matches. Clone size is given for some rows only: seen once, a few or many times, or a class if the clone is expanded.

-,TRBV27,TRBD1,TRBJ1-3,CASSLMSGQQGNTIYF,TGTGCCAGCAGCTTAATGTCGGGACAGCAGGGAAACACCATATATTTT
-,TRBV11-2,TRBD1,TRBJ2-7,CASSKGQGYEQYF,TGTGCCAGCAGTAAGGGACAGGGTTACGAGCAGTACTTC
-,TRBV28,TRBD1,TRBJ2-7,CASSGRQGTPYEQYF,TGTGCCAGCAGCGGCAGACAGGGGACCCCCTACGAGCAGTACTTC
-,TRBV30,-,TRBJ2-5,CAWSVQGETQYF,TGTGCCTGGAGTGTCCAGGGTGAGACCCAGTACTTC
-,TRBV6-2/TRBV6-3,TRBD1,TRBJ1-2,CASSYQYGPQGENYGYTF,TGTGCCAGCAGTTACCAGTACGGCCCACAGGGGGAAAACTATGGCTACACCTTC
few,TRBV11-3,-,TRBJ1-5,CASSFPNQPQHF,TGTGCCAGCAGCTTCCCTAATCAGCCCCAGCATTTT
-,TRBV2,-,TRBJ2-7,CASRRGTLYEQYF,TGTGCCAGCAGGCGGGGAACCCTCTACGAGCAGTACTTC
-,TRBV2,-,TRBJ1-1,CASAALRIGTEAFF,TGTGCCAGCGCTGCGCTGCGGATCGGCACTGAAGCTTTCTTT
-,TRBV15,-,TRBJ2-1,CATSTSTRNEQFF,TGTGCCACCAGCACGAGTACTCGGAATGAGCAGTTCTTC
-,TRBV24-1,-,TRBJ1-5,CATSETRGRNQPQHF,TGTGCCACCAGTGAGACCAGGGGACGCAATCAGCCCCAGCATTTT
-,TRBV28,TRBD1,TRBJ1-2,CASRNHRGKDGYTF,TGTGCCAGCAGGAACCACAGGGGAAAAGATGGCTACACCTTC